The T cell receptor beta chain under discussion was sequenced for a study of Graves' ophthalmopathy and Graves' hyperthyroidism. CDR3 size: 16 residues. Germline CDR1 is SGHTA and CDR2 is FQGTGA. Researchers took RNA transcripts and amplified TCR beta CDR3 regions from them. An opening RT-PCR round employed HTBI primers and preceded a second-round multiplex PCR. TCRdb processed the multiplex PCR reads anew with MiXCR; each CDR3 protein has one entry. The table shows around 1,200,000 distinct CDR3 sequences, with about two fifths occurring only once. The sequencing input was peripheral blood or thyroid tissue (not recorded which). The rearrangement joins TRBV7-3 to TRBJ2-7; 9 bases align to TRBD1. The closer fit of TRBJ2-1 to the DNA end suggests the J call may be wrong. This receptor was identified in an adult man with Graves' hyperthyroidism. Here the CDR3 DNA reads TGTGCCAGCAGCTCTAATACAGGGGGCGCATACAATGAGCAGTTCTTC. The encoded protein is CASSSNTGGAYNEQFF.